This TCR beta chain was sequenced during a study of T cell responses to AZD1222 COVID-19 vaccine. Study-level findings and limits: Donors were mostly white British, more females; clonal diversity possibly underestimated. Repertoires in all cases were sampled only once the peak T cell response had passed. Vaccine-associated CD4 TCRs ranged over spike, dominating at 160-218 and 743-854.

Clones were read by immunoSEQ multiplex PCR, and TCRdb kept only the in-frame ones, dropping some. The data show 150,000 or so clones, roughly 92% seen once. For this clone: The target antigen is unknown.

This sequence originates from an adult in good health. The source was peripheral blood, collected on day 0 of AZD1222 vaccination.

CDR3 DNA: TGTGCCAGCAGACATCAGGGATACGAGCAGTACTTC. It encodes CASRHQGYEQYF. The V and J genes are TRBV27 and TRBJ2-7, with D possibly matching TRBD1 (5 bases). The CDR3 totals 12 residues. Germline assignment: CDR1 MNHEY and CDR2 SMNVEV (reference sequence). Between the trimmed V and J ends, which lost 6 bases and 4 bases, there was a span of 10 bases.